This is a list of T cell receptor beta chains from one sample in a study of blood T cells in healthy people across ages. TCRdb processed the 5' RACE reads anew with MiXCR; each CDR3 protein has one entry. The table shows over 1,500,000 distinct CDR3 sequences, with around 40% occurring only once. The sample consisted of blood. The receptors stem from a human donor in good health. CDR3s include the opening cysteine and the closing phenylalanine or tryptophan. D genes are given only for firm matches. Not all rows give a size; the values are once, few, many and, for expanded clones, a class.

j_call v_call d_call clone_size cdr3_nt cdr3_aa
TRBJ1-2 TRBV3-1 - few TGTGCCAGCAGCCAAGATTATAACAGGGCTTACTATGGCTACACCTTC CASSQDYNRAYYGYTF
TRBJ2-5 TRBV29-1 - - TGCAGCGTCGAGAAACCAAACCAAGAGACCCAGTACTTC CSVEKPNQETQYF
TRBJ2-7 TRBV6-5 - few TGTGCCAGCAGGAGACTAGGGACAAAATACGAGCAGTACTTC CASRRLGTKYEQYF
TRBJ1-1 TRBV29-1 - few TGCAGCGTTTGGTTGGACACTGAAGCTTTCTTT CSVWLDTEAFF
TRBJ1-1 TRBV11-2 - few TGTGCCAGCAGCAAAGGGTATGGGACTGAAGCTTTCTTT CASSKGYGTEAFF
TRBJ1-2 TRBV12-3/TRBV12-4 - - TGTGCCAGCAGTTTAGCGCTGGTGGGGGGTACTACTCATGGCTACACCTTC CASSLALVGGTTHGYTF
TRBJ1-2 TRBV6-6 - - TGTGCCAGCAGTTACTCGAGAGATCCGGCCTTTAACTATGGCTACACCTTC CASSYSRDPAFNYGYTF
TRBJ2-1 TRBV14 - - TGTGCCAGCAGCCAAGTCGAATCGTTCATAACCAAGGAGCAGTTCTTC CASSQVESFITKEQFF
TRBJ1-2 TRBV20-1 - few TGCAGTCCGCTACGGCAGGGTTTGGAGGGCTACACCTTC CSPLRQGLEGYTF
TRBJ1-1 TRBV12-3/TRBV12-4 - - TGTGCCAGCAGGGACGGACAAATTCTCTGGGCTTTCTTT CASRDGQILWAFF
TRBJ2-5 TRBV20-1 - - TGCAGTGCTAGTTCGCGGGGGCTACAAGAGACCCAGTACTTC CSASSRGLQETQYF
TRBJ2-7 TRBV2 TRBD1 once TGTGCCAGAAGAAGTGACAGGGGGGAACGAAGCGAGCAGTACTTC CARRSDRGERSEQYF
TRBJ1-2 TRBV20-1 - once TGCAGTGCTAGAGAACAGGTTGTCAGGGAGCTCCGGGATGGCTACACCTTC CSAREQVVRELRDGYTF
TRBJ2-1 TRBV20-1 - - TGCAGTGCGAGACAGGTCTCGAGCTCCTACAATGAGCAGTTCTTC CSARQVSSSYNEQFF
TRBJ2-7 TRBV20-1 - once TGCAGTGCTAGAGAAGGAGGGGGCAGCGACCGTCGGGAGCAGTACTTC CSAREGGGSDRREQYF
TRBJ2-7 TRBV9 - few TGTGCCAGCAGCGTTACCGTAAGCTCCTACGAGCAGTACTTC CASSVTVSSYEQYF
TRBJ2-4 TRBV6-2/TRBV6-3 TRBD2 few TGTGCCAGCAGTTCCGGGGACTATTCCAAAAACATTCAGTACTTC CASSSGDYSKNIQYF
TRBJ2-7 TRBV12-3/TRBV12-4 - few TGTGCCAGCAGTTTAGGGAGGGGGAATGCCTACGAGCAGTACTTC CASSLGRGNAYEQYF
TRBJ2-7 TRBV20-1 - few TGCAGTGCTATGGGGGGGGCGGGGCCCTACGAGCAGTACTTC CSAMGGAGPYEQYF
TRBJ2-1 TRBV5-1 - few TGCGCCAGCAGCTTGACTTCAGGGGCCGGTTTGAATGAGCAGTTCTTC CASSLTSGAGLNEQFF
TRBJ2-3 TRBV28 TRBD1 - TGTGCCAGCAGCGGACAGGTGTACACAGATACGCAGTATTTT CASSGQVYTDTQYF
TRBJ2-4 TRBV12-3/TRBV12-4 - - TGTGCCAGCAGTTTGACCGGGGGCCGCTACAATGAGCAGTACTTC CASSLTGGRYNEQYF
TRBJ1-2 TRBV20-1 - few TGCAGTGCTAGAGAGGAATCTAACTATGGCTACACCTTC CSAREESNYGYTF
TRBJ2-5 TRBV18 TRBD1 - TGTGCCAGCTCACCCCAACCGGGACAGGGAGTTTGGCCCCAGTACTTC CASSPQPGQGVWPQYF
TRBJ2-1 TRBV6-4 TRBD2 - TGTGCCAGCAGTGAATCCCACAAGCGGGGGGGATACAATGAGCAGTTCTTC CASSESHKRGGYNEQFF
TRBJ2-1 TRBV29-1 - many TGCAGCGGTGACGTCCAGGGATCGAATGAGCAGTTCTTC CSGDVQGSNEQFF
TRBJ1-1 TRBV9 - - TGTGCCAGCAGCGGAGGGGGGATGAACACTGAAGCTTTCTTT CASSGGGMNTEAFF